This TCR beta chain derives from a study of T cell repertoires in cytomegalovirus infection. In its sample, this clonotype was seen a few times. Its target is not known. MiXCR, run by TCRdb on the reads, gives a single entry per CDR3 protein. The sample contains fewer than 900,000 distinct CDR3 sequences, roughly 29% of which appear only once. CDR3 size: 15 residues. The trim removed 5 bases at V and 4 bases at J, leaving 8 bases unmatched. This sequence originates from a human donor in good health (CMV status not recorded). Some clones in this sample may be carry-over from other donors' samples. The chain carries TRBV7-1 and TRBJ1-2, with 9 bases fitting TRBD1. Being an ORF, TRBV7-1 has a function that is uncertain. The sample in question was cultured CD8+ T cells from PBMCs, obtained from culture after CMV antigen stimulation. As DNA, the CDR3 is TGTGCCAGCAGCCCTGAACAGGGGGCTATCTATGGCTACACCTTC. Protein sequence: CASSPEQGAIYGYTF.